The next 25 T cell receptor beta chains were all read from a single sample in a study of blood T cell repertoires in COVID-19 (dated by TCRdb to 2018 to 2021). Library preparation was by the immunoSEQ multiplex PCR assay. TCRdb took over this immuneACCESS table, retaining in-frame rearrangements with V and J assigned. Such tables are incomplete; in checked studies, under half of the missing clones stem from an unresolved V gene, and the remainder is unexplained. The sample includes approximately 150,000 clones, with around nine tenths observed a single time. The top ten hold about 1.5% of the sample. Sequenced sample: peripheral blood. The receptors shown here come from a woman aged 55 to 70 with acute or convalescent COVID-19.

The chain couples TRBV3-1 (or the pseudogene TRBV3-2) to TRBJ2-7; 8 nucleotides agree with TRBD1. CDR3 length: 14 residues. CDR1 is LGHDT and CDR2 is YNNKEL in the germline V gene (reference sequence). J lost 3 bases, V lost 1 base, and 2 bases had no gene match. This chain's CDR3 is CASSQGTGRYEQYF. The CDR3, as DNA: TGTGCCAGCAGCCAAGGGACAGGGCGCTACGAGCAGTACTTC.

Only a few counts were recorded for this clone. The chain is built from TRBV7-8 and TRBJ1-4; D is uncertain. V gave up 5 bases and J gave up 7 bases, with 11 bases separating them. There are 13 residues in the CDR3. The germline V gene has CDR1 SGHVS and CDR2 FQNEAQ. The CDR3 DNA follows: TGTGCCAGCAGCCCGCCGGGGTCTGAAAAACTGTTTTTT. Residues: CASSPPGSEKLFF.

This clone was detected once. V usage is TRBV6-5 and J usage is TRBJ2-7; 9 nucleotides line up with TRBD2. CDR1 is MNHEY and CDR2 is SVGAGI in the germline V gene. CDR3 length equals 15 residues. Trimming removed 0 bases from V and 2 bases from J; junction bases left unmatched: 2. The CDR3 here is CASSYSVAGAYEQYF. The CDR3, as DNA: TGTGCCAGCAGTTACTCGGTAGCGGGGGCCTACGAGCAGTACTTC.

J is TRBJ1-2 and V is TRBV28; 9 bases line up with TRBD1. The CDR3 consists of 13 residues. V trimming: 4 bases; J trimming: 4 bases; junction bases outside the gene matches: 1. Per germline, CDR1 MDHEN and CDR2 SYDVKM. The CDR3 is CASSSQGAYGYTF. The CDR3 nucleotides read TGTGCCAGCAGTTCACAGGGGGCCTATGGCTACACCTTC.

The rearrangement links TRBV5-6 to TRBJ2-7; TRBD1 agrees at 7 bases. The CDR3 is made up of 16 amino acids. V trimming: 4 bases; J trimming: 5 bases; junction bases outside the gene matches: 15. Germline CDR1 reads SGHDT; CDR2 reads YYEEEE. The CDR3 spells CASSPSPQGYGDEQYF. The CDR3 coding sequence is TGTGCCAGCAGCCCCTCTCCACAGGGGTATGGCGACGAGCAGTACTTC.

In DNA form, the CDR3 reads TGCAGCGTTGAAGTCAACCAAGAGACCCAGTACTTC. This gives the protein CSVEVNQETQYF. The J gene is TRBJ2-5, the V gene TRBV29-1; no definite D call. CDR3 length: 12 amino acids. Per germline, CDR1 SQVTM and CDR2 ANQGSEA. Trimming shortened V by 1 base and J by 0 bases, and 3 bases separated the two germline ends.

The chain couples TRBV7-9 to TRBJ1-2, with TRBD1 matching over 8 bases. V was clipped by 5 bases and J by 4 bases; unmatched bases: 3. Germline loops: CDR1 SEHNR, CDR2 FQNEAQ (reference sequence). This CDR3 spans 13 amino acids. The CDR3 sequence: CASSPGQGYGYTF. DNA of the CDR3: TGTGCCAGCAGCCCAGGACAGGGCTATGGCTACACCTTC.

The rearrangement links TRBV19 to TRBJ1-1, with a tentative D call TRBD1 (5 bases). Trimming shortened V by 1 base and J by 1 base, and 7 bases separated the two germline ends. From germline, CDR1 is LNHDA and CDR2 SQIVND (reference sequence). The CDR3 covers 14 residues. The CDR3 sequence: CASSIVGGNTEAFF. CDR3 bases: TGTGCCAGTAGTATAGTCGGGGGGAACACTGAAGCTTTCTTT. Variable domain in full (rest from reference TRBV19 and TRBJ1-1): DGGITQSPKYLFRKEGQNVTLSCEQNLNHDAMYWYRQDPGQGLRLIYYSQIVNDFQKGDIAEGYSVSREKKESFPLTVTSAQKNPTAFYLCASSIVGGNTEAFFGQGTRLTVV.

V is TRBV28 and J is TRBJ2-5; 11 bases are a match to TRBD2. Germline-derived CDR1 and CDR2 are MDHEN and SYDVKM. Trimming at V came to 2 bases and at J to 1 base, leaving 3 bases not matched to a gene. The CDR3 spans 16 residues. This CDR3 reads CASSLETSGAQETQYF. The CDR3 coding sequence is TGTGCCAGCAGTTTAGAGACTAGCGGGGCCCAAGAGACCCAGTACTTC.

The V call is TRBV6-4, the J call TRBJ1-5; D gene unclear. Germline V gene data show CDR1 as MRHNA and CDR2 as SNTAGT. V shed 3 bases and J shed 3 bases, with 6 bases lying between them. The CDR3 is 13 amino acids. CDR3 DNA: TGTGCCAGCAGTGAATACAACAATCAGCCCCAGCATTTT. Translated, it gives CASSEYNNQPQHF.

This chain joins TRBV18 and TRBJ2-7; D possibly corresponds to TRBD2 (6 bases). V lost 3 bases, J lost 4 bases, and 22 bases lay in between. Germline assignment: CDR1 KGHSH and CDR2 LQKENI. The CDR3 consists of 17 residues. CDR3 sequence reads: CASSPGGRVIFGYEQYF. DNA of the CDR3: TGTGCCAGCTCACCCGGAGGGCGGGTTATATTCGGGTACGAGCAGTACTTC.

The chain links TRBV19 to TRBJ1-2; 7 bases are shared with TRBD1. The CDR3 loop spans 13 amino acids. V lost 6 bases, J lost 2 bases, and 3 bases stayed unmatched. Germline CDR1 and CDR2: LNHDA and SQIVND (reference sequence). The CDR3: CASSKTGNYGYTF. As DNA, the CDR3 is TGTGCCAGTAGCAAGACAGGGAACTATGGCTACACCTTC.

In DNA, the CDR3 is TGTGCCAGCAGCTTTGGACAGGGCTCCTACAATGAGCAGTTCTTC. Encoded protein: CASSFGQGSYNEQFF. The V call is TRBV11-2, the J call TRBJ2-1, with 8 bases matching TRBD1. J gave up 0 bases and V 3 bases, and 1 base lay outside the gene matches. Germline V gives CDR1 SGHAT, CDR2 FQNNGV. The CDR3 has 15 residues.

This clone appeared a few times. Other nucleotide sequences from this sample produce the same CDR3. The chain uses TRBV5-1 and TRBJ1-1; D gene uncertain. Germline V gives CDR1 SGHRS, CDR2 YFSETQ. Between the trimmed V and J ends, which lost 0 bases and 3 bases, there was a span of 6 bases. CDR3 length: 13 residues. As DNA, the CDR3 is TGCGCCAGCAGCTTGGCCGGAGACACTGAAGCTTTCTTT. This translates into CASSLAGDTEAFF.

The table lists this clone with a count of one. The chain carries TRBV7-3 and TRBJ1-2, with TRBD1 matching over 7 bases. CDR1 is SGHTA and CDR2 is FQGTGA in the germline V gene. The J segment lost 2 bases and the V segment lost 5 bases, leaving 11 bases of the junction unmatched. The CDR3 is 16 amino acids. The CDR3 sequence: CASSAQAGGLNYGYTF. Written as DNA, the CDR3 is TGTGCCAGCAGCGCCCAAGCAGGGGGTCTAAACTATGGCTACACCTTC.

This clone was found once. CDR3 bases: TGTGCCAGCAGCGGATACAGGGCCCCCGCGTATGGCTACACCTTC. Its translation: CASSGYRAPAYGYTF. The chain links TRBV9 to TRBJ1-2; tentative D call: TRBD1 (6 bases). The germline V and J ends were trimmed by 3 bases and 5 bases, with 17 bases remaining between them. The germline V gene encodes CDR1 SGDLS and CDR2 YYNGEE. This CDR3 is 15 amino acids long. The full variable domain, in which reference TRBV9 and TRBJ1-2 provide the parts outside the CDR3, is DSGVTQTPKHLITATGQRVTLRCSPRSGDLSVYWYQQSLDQGLQFLIQYYNGEERAKGNILERFSAQQFPDLHSELNLSSLELGDSALYFCASSGYRAPAYGYTFGSGTRLTVV.

The CDR3 loop reads CSVEGHLAGGISYNEQFF. The DNA for the CDR3 is TGCAGCGTTGAAGGGCATCTAGCGGGGGGGATTTCCTACAATGAGCAGTTCTTC. V is TRBV29-1 and J is TRBJ2-1, with 12 bases aligning to TRBD2. V was pared by 1 base and J by 1 base, with 8 bases of the junction left unmatched. Germline loops: CDR1 SQVTM, CDR2 ANQGSEA. The CDR3 consists of 18 residues.

This clone was seen a few times. The genes are TRBV7-2 and TRBJ1-2; D unclear. This CDR3 spans 13 amino acids. Between the trimmed V and J ends, which lost 5 bases and 4 bases, there was a span of 11 bases. Germline values: CDR1 SGHTA, CDR2 FQGNSA. The CDR3 nucleotides are TGTGCCAGCAGCGACGACAACTCCTATGGCTACACCTTC. Encoded protein: CASSDDNSYGYTF.

The DNA of the CDR3 is TGTGCCAGCGCCAGTCAGGGATTCACAGATACGCAGTATTTT. Amino acid sequence: CASASQGFTDTQYF. This rearrangement joins TRBV11-2 to TRBJ2-3; perhaps TRBD1 as D (5 bases). This CDR3 has 14 residues. V was cut by 8 bases and J by 2 bases, with 14 bases left in between. The germline CDR1 and CDR2 sequences are SGHAT and FQNNGV. The entire variable domain, with the rest obtained from reference TRBV11-2 and TRBJ2-3, is as follows: EAGVAQSPRYKIIEKRQSVAFWCNPISGHATLYWYQQILGQGPKLLIQFQNNGVVDDSQLPKDRFSAERLKGVDSTLKIQPAKLEDSAVYLCASASQGFTDTQYFGPGTRLTVL.

V usage is TRBV6-5 and J usage is TRBJ2-3; 8 nucleotides align to TRBD1. The ends lost 6 bases at V and 1 base at J; junction bases unmatched: 9. The CDR3 spans 16 residues. Germline CDR1 reads MNHEY; CDR2 reads SVGAGI. The CDR3 region is CASSYGQGAGTDTQYF. DNA for the CDR3: TGTGCCAGCAGCTACGGCCAGGGGGCTGGCACAGATACGCAGTATTTT.

The V gene is TRBV4-3, the J gene TRBJ2-3; no reliable D call. Germline loops: CDR1 LGHNA, CDR2 YSLEER. The V end was cut by 6 bases, the J end by 4 bases, with 14 bases between. CDR3 length equals 14 residues. In nucleotides, the CDR3 is TGCGCCAGCAGTCTACCCCAACGCGCAGATACGCAGTATTTT. It yields the protein CASSLPQRADTQYF.

V and J are TRBV29-1 and TRBJ2-7; D unresolved. V was cut by 6 bases and J by 3 bases, with 12 bases left in between. The length of the CDR3 is 12 residues. Germline loops: CDR1 SQVTM, CDR2 ANQGSEA. The CDR3 bases are TGCAGCGTCCGTAGTAACGGCTACGAGCAGTACTTC. Protein: CSVRSNGYEQYF.

This clone was seen a handful of times. CDR3 residues: CASSWEGMSGYTF. DNA for the CDR3: TGCGCCAGCAGCTGGGAGGGGATGTCTGGCTACACCTTC. The chain has TRBV5-1 and TRBJ1-2, with a weak D call TRBD1 (5 bases). Looked up from germline, CDR1 is SGHRS and CDR2 is YFSETQ. This CDR3 is 13 amino acids long. Trimming cost V 3 bases and J 7 bases, with 13 bases left between them.

The chain has TRBV5-1 and TRBJ2-3; D is unresolved. Per the germline V gene, CDR1 is SGHRS and CDR2 is YFSETQ. The CDR3 consists of 15 residues. The V end lost 1 base, the J end lost 5 bases, and 14 bases lay between the germline ends. The chain's CDR3 is CASSLPGRRGDTQYF. The CDR3 DNA reads as TGCGCCAGCAGCTTGCCAGGCAGGCGTGGAGATACGCAGTATTTT.

V usage is TRBV28 and J usage is TRBJ2-7; 10 nucleotides match TRBD1. J was trimmed by 5 bases and V by 4 bases; bases with no gene match: 11. The CDR3 has 16 amino acids. Per the germline V gene, CDR1 is MDHEN and CDR2 is SYDVKM. In DNA form, the CDR3 reads TGTGCCAGCAGTTCCTATGGGACAGGGGTTGCGGACGAGCAGTACTTC. It is translated as CASSSYGTGVADEQYF.